Sequencing of this T cell receptor beta chain was carried out in a study of Graves' ophthalmopathy and Graves' hyperthyroidism (dated by TCRdb to 2016 to 2018). For context, the study as a whole: Stable hyperthyroidism was defined as no progression to ophthalmopathy within 18 months of follow-up. To tell Graves' ophthalmopathy apart from Graves' hyperthyroidism, and to predict which patients would progress to ophthalmopathy, the study relied on TCR beta repertoire signatures. In total, under 150 blood samples were TCR-sequenced: approximately 40 ophthalmopathy, about 75 hyperthyroidism and some 17 hyperthyroidism-to-ophthalmopathy patients. A discovery set of more than 90 patients (43 ophthalmopathy, about 58 stable hyperthyroidism) was enrolled to explore V-J signatures distinguishing ophthalmopathy from hyperthyroidism. An independent validation cohort comprised 18 hyperthyroidism patients and 17 patients who later progressed from hyperthyroidism to ophthalmopathy. T-cell repertoires of thyroid tissue and blood were compared in six or seven hyperthyroidism patients. Once sampling was done, hyperthyroidism patients were given methimazole at a starting dose of 30 mg daily, while ophthalmopathy patients were given high-dose intravenous methylprednisolone.

The CDR3 spans 17 residues, from the cysteine through the phenylalanine. The retained sequence is limited to the CDR3, 51 bases, with the frame set at the first base. Trimming leaves V shorter by 4 bases and J shorter by 0 bases, with the junction holding 11 bases beyond the gene matches. CDR1 is given as SGHKS and CDR2 as YYEKEE, both from the germline V gene (reference sequence). This clonotype was observed at least ten times. The target of this receptor is not known. Base qualities are not recorded, but no much larger clone differs from it by a single base. On the study overall, not on this receptor specifically: In cross-validation, the 13-signature model distinguished ophthalmopathy from stable hyperthyroidism with less than 90% sensitivity and approximately 81% specificity, while in the test set the corresponding values were about 80% and 75%. Among expanded thyroid clonotypes with frequency above 0.001, most also showed up in blood, which suggests that blood repertoires may reflect the thyroid immune response. In validation, the model predicted ophthalmopathy progression with 70.59% sensitivity and approximately 75% specificity; some 13 predicted patients were CT-confirmed with GO in a median of around 6.5 months. No statistical method was used to predetermine the sample size, and group allocation was not hidden from the investigators.

Hyperthyroidism patients were newly diagnosed, were aged 18 to 65 years, and had a disease duration under 2 months. Anyone with other autoimmune diseases, uncontrolled infections, pregnancy or lactation was excluded from the study. Diagnosis was based on clinical symptoms, serum thyroxine, TRAb, thyroid ultrasound and orbital computed tomography. Total RNA was extracted using Trizol reagent, and RNA quality was checked on an Agilent 2100 Bioanalyzer. For repertoire sequencing, the TCR beta CDR3 regions were amplified from RNA transcripts. The first round of RT-PCR was done with HTBI primers and the Qiagen OneStep RT-PCR kit, and was followed by a second round of multiplex PCR, then size selection and purification. The libraries underwent paired-end sequencing with 100 bp reads on an Illumina HiSeq2000. The original methods were these. SOAPnuke was used for read processing, and reads with adapters, uncalled bases, a mean Phred below 15, or no exact constant-primer or identifier match were discarded. COPE v1.2.5 was used to merge high-quality paired reads. Each unique nucleotide sequence was treated as a clonotype, and MiTCR v1.1 was used to align the clonotypes to the IMGT TRB V, D and J references. The analysis was limited to V-J combinations with a frequency above 0.0001, which together covered about 99% of repertoires. For each V-J combination, a TCR clonal expansion and chaos score was defined as F50 clonal expansion divided by the chaos observed in the TCRdist matrix. Welch's t-statistics and random forest were used to reduce features to about a dozen V-J combinations, which were fed into a naive Bayes classifier. The similarity between thyroid and blood repertoires was quantified using the Morisita-Horn index. The public reads were run again by TCRdb, first through fastp at Q25 and then through MiXCR, and only productive beta chains were kept. CDR3 protein sequences are deduplicated, and each keeps its most common genes and DNA. The V and J calls reflect TCRdb's pipeline rather than the authors' work. The sample profile shows more than 1,000,000 distinct CDR3 sequences; 35% to 40% of them were found once. The ten largest make up roughly 10% of the sample.

This chain joins TRBV5-5 to TRBJ2-7, and 9 bases in between align with TRBD2. Material for sequencing was peripheral blood or thyroid tissue (not recorded which). The TCR originated in an adult man with Graves' hyperthyroidism. CDR3 reads: CASSPVSSGTSSYEQYF. The nucleotide sequence reads TGTGCCAGCAGCCCGGTGTCTAGCGGGACTAGCTCCTACGAGCAGTACTTC.